This T cell receptor beta chain emerged from a study of early T cells in non-severe SARS-CoV-2 infection. Looking at the study overall: RNA in bulk from unsorted whole blood was sequenced, and chains were unpaired.

This clonotype was seen repeatedly, ten times or more. The antigen is not known. Unique molecular identifiers were affixed to single, distinct cDNA molecules. TCRdb re-derived calls from the 5' RACE reads in MiXCR, one entry per CDR3 protein. The sample has around 44,000 distinct CDR3 sequences, about 7.8% seen once. Study-level points and caveats: Anti-spike CD8 specificities were favored by VDJdb matching, whose results missed private and CD4 specificities.

The V gene's germline CDR1 is DFQATT and CDR2 SNEGSKA (reference sequence). The trim removed 6 bases at V and 8 bases at J, leaving 11 bases unmatched. The length of the CDR3 is 15 residues. Sequenced input: whole blood. This TCR was recovered from an adult who was a healthcare worker with PCR-confirmed SARS-CoV-2 infection or an uninfected control (not recorded which). V is TRBV20-1 and J is TRBJ1-6; 9 bases fit TRBD1. CDR3 DNA: TGCAGTGCCGATGGTCCGGGACAGGGAGATTCACCCCTCCACTTT. Its translation: CSADGPGQGDSPLHF.